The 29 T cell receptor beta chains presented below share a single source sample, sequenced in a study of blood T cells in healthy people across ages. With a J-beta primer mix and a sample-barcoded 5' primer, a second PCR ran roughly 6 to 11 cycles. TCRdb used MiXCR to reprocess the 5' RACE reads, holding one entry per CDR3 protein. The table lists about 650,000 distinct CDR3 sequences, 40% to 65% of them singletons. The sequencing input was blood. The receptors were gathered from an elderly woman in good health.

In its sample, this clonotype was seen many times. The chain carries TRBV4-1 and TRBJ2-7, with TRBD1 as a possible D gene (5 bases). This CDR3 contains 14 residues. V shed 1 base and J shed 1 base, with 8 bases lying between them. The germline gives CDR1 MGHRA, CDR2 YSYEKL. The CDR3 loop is CASSQGGGSYEQYF. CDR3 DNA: TGCGCCAGCAGCCAAGGGGGCGGATCCTACGAGCAGTACTTC.

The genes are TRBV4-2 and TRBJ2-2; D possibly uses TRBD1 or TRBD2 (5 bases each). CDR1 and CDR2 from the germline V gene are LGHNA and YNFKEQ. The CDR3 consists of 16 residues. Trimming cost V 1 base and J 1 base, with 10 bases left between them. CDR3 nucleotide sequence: TGTGCCAGCAGCCAAGCAGGGACCAGGAACACCGGGGAGCTGTTTTTT. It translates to CASSQAGTRNTGELFF.

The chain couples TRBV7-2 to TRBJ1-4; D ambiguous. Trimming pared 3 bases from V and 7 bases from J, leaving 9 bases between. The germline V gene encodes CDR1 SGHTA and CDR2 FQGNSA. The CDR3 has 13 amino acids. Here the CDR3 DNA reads TGTGCCAGCAGCTTCTATCTTGGTGAAAAACTGTTTTTT. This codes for CASSFYLGEKLFF.

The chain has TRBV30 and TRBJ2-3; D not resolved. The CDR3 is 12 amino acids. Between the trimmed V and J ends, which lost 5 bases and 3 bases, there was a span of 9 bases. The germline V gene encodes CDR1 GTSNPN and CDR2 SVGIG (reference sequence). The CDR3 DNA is TGTGCCTGGGGTCCCCGGACAGATACGCAGTATTTT. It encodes CAWGPRTDTQYF.

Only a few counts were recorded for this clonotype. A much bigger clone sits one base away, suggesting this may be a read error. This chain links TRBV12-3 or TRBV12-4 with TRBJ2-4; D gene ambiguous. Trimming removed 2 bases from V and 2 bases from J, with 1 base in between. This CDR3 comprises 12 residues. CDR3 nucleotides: TGTGCCAGCAGTTTAACCAAAAACATTCAGTACTTC. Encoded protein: CASSLTKNIQYF.

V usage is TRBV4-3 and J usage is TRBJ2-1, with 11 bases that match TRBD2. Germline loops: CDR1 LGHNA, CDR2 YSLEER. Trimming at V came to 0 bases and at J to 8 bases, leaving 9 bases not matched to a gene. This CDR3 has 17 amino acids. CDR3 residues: CASSQELSSGRSYEQFF. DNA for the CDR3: TGCGCCAGCAGCCAAGAGTTGTCTAGCGGGAGGTCGTATGAGCAGTTCTTC.

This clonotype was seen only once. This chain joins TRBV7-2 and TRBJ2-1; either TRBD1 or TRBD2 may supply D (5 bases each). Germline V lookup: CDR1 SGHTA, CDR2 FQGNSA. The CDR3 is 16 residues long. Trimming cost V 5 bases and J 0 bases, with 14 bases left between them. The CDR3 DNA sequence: TGTGCCAGCAGCCCGCGTGAGGGGAGCTCCTACAATGAGCAGTTCTTC. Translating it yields CASSPREGSSYNEQFF.

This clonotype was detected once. CDR3: CASSFLAGDNEQFF. CDR3 in DNA: TGTGCCAGCAGTTTTCTAGCGGGGGATAATGAGCAGTTCTTC. This chain uses TRBV27 with TRBJ2-1; 10 bases match TRBD2. The J segment lost 7 bases and the V segment lost 3 bases, leaving 3 bases of the junction unmatched. This CDR3 comprises 14 residues. Germline V CDR1 and CDR2: MNHEY, SMNVEV (reference sequence).

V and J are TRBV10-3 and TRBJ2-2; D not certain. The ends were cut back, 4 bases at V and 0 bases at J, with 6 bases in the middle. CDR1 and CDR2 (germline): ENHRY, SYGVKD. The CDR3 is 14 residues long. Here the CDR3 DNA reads TGTGCCATCAGTGGGGAACCGAACACCGGGGAGCTGTTTTTT. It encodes CAISGEPNTGELFF.

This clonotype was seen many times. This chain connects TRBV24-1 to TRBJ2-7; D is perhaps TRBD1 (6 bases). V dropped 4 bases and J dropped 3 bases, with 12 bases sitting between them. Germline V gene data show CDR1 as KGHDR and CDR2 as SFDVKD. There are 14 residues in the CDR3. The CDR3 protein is CATSDPGQNYEQYF. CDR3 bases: TGTGCCACCAGTGACCCCGGACAGAACTACGAGCAGTACTTC.

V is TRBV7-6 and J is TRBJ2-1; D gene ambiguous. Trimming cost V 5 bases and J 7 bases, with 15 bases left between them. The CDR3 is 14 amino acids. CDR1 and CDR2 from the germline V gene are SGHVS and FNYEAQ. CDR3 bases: TGTGCCAGCAGCCCCCGACCTAGTGCAAATGAGCAGTTCTTC. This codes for CASSPRPSANEQFF.

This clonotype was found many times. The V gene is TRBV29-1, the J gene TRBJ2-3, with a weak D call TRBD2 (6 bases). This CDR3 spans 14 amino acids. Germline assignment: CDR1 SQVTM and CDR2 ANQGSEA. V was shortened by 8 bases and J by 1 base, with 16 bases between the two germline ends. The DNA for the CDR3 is TGCAGCCTACTTGGGGGGTTGGGCACAGATACGCAGTATTTT. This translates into CSLLGGLGTDTQYF.

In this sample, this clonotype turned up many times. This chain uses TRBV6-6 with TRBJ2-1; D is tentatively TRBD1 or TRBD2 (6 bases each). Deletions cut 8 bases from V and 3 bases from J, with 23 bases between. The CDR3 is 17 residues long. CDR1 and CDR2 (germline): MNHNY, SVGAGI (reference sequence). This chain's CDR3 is CASGRQGNIAGYNEQFF. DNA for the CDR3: TGTGCCAGCGGGAGGCAGGGGAACATTGCGGGCTACAATGAGCAGTTCTTC.

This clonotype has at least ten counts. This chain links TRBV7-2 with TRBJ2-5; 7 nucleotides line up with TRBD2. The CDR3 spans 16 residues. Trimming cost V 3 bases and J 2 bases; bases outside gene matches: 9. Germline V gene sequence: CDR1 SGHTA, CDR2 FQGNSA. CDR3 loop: CASSFSSSGSQETQYF. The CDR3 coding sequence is TGTGCCAGCAGCTTCTCCTCTAGCGGTTCTCAAGAGACCCAGTACTTC.

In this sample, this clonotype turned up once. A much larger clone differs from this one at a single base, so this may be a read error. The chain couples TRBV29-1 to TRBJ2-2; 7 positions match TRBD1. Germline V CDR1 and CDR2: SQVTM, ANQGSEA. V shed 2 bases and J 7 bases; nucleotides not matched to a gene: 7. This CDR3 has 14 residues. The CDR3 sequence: CSVENRGYGGELFF. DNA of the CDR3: TGCAGCGTTGAAAACAGGGGTTATGGCGGGGAGCTGTTTTTT.

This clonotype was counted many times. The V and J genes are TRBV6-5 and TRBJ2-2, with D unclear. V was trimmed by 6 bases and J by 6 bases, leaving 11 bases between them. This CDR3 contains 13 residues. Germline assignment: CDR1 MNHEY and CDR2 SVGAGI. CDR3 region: CASSHWLSGELFF. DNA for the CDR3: TGTGCCAGCAGCCACTGGCTCTCCGGGGAGCTGTTTTTT.

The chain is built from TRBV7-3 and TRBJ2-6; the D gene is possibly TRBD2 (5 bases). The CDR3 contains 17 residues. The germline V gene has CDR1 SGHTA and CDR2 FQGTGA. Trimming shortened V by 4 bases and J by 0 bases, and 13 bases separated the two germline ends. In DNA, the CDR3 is TGTGCCAGCAGCTACGGACTGACCCTCTCTGGGGCCAACGTCCTGACTTTC. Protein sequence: CASSYGLTLSGANVLTF.

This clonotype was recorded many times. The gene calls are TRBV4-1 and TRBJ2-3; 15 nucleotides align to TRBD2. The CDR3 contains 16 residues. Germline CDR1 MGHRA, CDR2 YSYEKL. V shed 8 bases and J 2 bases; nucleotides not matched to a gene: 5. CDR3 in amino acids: CASRGLAGGPTDTQYF. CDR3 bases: TGCGCCAGCCGAGGACTAGCGGGAGGGCCCACAGATACGCAGTATTTT.

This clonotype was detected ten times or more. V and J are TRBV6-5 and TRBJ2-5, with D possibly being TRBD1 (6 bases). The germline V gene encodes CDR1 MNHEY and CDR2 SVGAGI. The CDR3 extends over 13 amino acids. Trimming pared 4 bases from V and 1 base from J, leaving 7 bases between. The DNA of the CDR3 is TGTGCCAGCAGTTCGGACAGCCAAGAGACCCAGTACTTC. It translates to CASSSDSQETQYF.

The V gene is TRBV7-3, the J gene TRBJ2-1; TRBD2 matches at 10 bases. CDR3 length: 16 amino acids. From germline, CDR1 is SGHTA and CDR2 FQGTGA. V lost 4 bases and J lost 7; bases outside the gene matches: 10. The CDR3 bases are TGTGCCAGCAGCTCTAAGGGACTAGCGCGTGGGAATGAGCAGTTCTTC. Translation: CASSSKGLARGNEQFF. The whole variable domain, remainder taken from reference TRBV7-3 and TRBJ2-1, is GAGVSQTPSNKVTEKGKYVELRCDPISGHTALYWYRQSLGQGPEFLIYFQGTGAADDSGLPNDRFFAVRPEGSVSTLKIQRTERGDSAVYLCASSSKGLARGNEQFFGPGTRLTVL.

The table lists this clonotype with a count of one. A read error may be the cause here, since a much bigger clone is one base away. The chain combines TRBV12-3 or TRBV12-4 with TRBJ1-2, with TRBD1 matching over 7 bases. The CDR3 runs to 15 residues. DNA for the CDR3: TGTACCAGCAGTCCCGGGACAGTTCTCCGCTATGGCTACACCTTC. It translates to CTSSPGTVLRYGYTF.

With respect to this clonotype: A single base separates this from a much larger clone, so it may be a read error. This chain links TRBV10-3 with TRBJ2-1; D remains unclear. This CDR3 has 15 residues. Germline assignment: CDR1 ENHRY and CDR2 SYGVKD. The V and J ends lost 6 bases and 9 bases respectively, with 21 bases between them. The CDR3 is CAISDPYSKNSEQFF. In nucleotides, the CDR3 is TGTGCCATCAGCGACCCCTACTCTAAAAACAGTGAGCAGTTCTTC.

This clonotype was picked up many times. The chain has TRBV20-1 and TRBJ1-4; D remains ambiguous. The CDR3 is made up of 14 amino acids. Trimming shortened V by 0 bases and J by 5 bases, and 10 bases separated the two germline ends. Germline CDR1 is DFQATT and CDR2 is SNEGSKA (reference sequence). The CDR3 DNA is TGCAGTGCTAGAGATTTCCGTGGAAATGAAAAACTGTTTTTT. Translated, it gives CSARDFRGNEKLFF.

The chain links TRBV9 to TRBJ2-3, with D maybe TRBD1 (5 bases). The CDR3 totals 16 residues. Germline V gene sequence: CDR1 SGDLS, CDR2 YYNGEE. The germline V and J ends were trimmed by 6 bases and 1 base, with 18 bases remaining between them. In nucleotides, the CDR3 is TGTGCCAGCACCCTAGGGGTCTCCTGGGGCACAGATACGCAGTATTTT. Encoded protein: CASTLGVSWGTDTQYF. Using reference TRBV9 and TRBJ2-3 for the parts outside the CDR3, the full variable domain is DSGVTQTPKHLITATGQRVTLRCSPRSGDLSVYWYQQSLDQGLQFLIQYYNGEERAKGNILERFSAQQFPDLHSELNLSSLELGDSALYFCASTLGVSWGTDTQYFGPGTRLTVL.

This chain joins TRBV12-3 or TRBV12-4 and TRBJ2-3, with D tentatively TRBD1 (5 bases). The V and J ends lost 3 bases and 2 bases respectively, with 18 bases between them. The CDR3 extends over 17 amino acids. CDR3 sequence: CASSFFPRASPTDTQYF. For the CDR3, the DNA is TGTGCCAGCAGTTTTTTCCCCAGGGCTTCCCCCACAGATACGCAGTATTTT.

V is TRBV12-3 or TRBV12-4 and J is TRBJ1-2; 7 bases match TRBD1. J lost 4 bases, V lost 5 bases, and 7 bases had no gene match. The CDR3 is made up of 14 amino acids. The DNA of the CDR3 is TGTGCCAGCAGTGAAACAGGGGACGGCTATGGCTACACCTTC. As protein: CASSETGDGYGYTF.

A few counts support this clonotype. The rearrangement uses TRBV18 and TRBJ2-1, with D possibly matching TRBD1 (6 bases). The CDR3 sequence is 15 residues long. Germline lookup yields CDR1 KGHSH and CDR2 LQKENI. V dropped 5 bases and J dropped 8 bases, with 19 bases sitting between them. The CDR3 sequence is CASSSYRELTDEQFF. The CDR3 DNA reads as TGTGCCAGCTCATCTTACAGGGAATTAACCGATGAGCAGTTCTTC.

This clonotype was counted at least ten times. CDR3 region: CATYFRDRVTGTDTQYF. The CDR3 DNA follows: TGTGCCACCTACTTCCGGGACAGGGTTACTGGCACAGATACGCAGTATTTT. The chain is built from TRBV19 and TRBJ2-3, with 9 bases matching TRBD1. This CDR3 contains 17 residues. The V and J ends lost 10 bases and 1 base, in that order; junction bases with no gene match: 15. The germline V gene encodes CDR1 LNHDA and CDR2 SQIVND (reference sequence).

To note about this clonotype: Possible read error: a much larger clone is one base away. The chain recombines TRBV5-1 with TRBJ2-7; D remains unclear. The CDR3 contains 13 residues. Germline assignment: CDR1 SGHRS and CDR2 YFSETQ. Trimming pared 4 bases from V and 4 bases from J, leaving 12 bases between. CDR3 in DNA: TGCGCCAGCAGCGTGGATCCACAGTACGAGCAGTACTTC. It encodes CASSVDPQYEQYF.